This T cell receptor (beta chain) was recovered during a study of shared clonotypes between healthy human individuals. About the research overall: Three men and a couple of women, aged 18 to 49, were donors.

Points on this clone: Its antigen is still unknown.

Study observations and caveats: It was the few donors that limited the genetic and exposure-history diversity represented.

With 9 bases removed from V and 0 bases from J, the gap between germline ends came to 10 bases. CDR1 is MNHEY, CDR2 SMNVEV, per germline (reference sequence). The CDR3 totals 13 residues. Using immunoSEQ multiplex PCR, the repertoire was profiled, and TCRdb retains in-frame clones only, with some absent. In the table there are 1,500,000 or so clones, around 98.5% of which are singletons. This clonotype originated in a man aged 30 to 39 in good health. The chain carries TRBV27 and TRBJ2-3; D is unclear. Material: naive CD4+ T cells sorted from blood. Subset here: CD45RA+ positively selected. The CDR3 DNA is TGTGCCAGTTCGGAGCAAAGCACAGATACGCAGTATTTT. Translating gives CASSEQSTDTQYF.